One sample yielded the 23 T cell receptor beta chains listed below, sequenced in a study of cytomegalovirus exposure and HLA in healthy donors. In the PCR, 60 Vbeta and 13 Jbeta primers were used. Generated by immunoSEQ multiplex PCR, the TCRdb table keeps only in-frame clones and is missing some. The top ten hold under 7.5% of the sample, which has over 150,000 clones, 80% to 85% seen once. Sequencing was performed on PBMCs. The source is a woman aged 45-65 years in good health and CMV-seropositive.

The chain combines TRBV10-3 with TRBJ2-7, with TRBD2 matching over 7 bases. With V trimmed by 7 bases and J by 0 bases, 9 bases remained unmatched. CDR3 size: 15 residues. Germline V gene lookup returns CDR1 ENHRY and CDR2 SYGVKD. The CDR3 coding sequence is TGTGCCATCAACGGTAGCGGGTCTTACTCCTACGAGCAGTACTTC. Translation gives CAINGSGSYSYEQYF.

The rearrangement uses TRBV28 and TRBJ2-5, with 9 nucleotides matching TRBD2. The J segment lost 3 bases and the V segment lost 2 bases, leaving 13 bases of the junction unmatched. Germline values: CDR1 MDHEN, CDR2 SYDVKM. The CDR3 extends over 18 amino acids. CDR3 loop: CASSLSNPQTSGKETQYF. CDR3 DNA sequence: TGTGCCAGCAGTTTAAGTAATCCCCAGACTAGCGGAAAAGAGACCCAGTACTTC.

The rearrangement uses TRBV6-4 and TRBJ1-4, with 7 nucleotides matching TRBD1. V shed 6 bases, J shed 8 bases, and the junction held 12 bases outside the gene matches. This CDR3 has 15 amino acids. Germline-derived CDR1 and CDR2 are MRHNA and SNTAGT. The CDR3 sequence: CASRETGALSEKLFF. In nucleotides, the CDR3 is TGTGCCAGCAGGGAAACAGGGGCACTTTCGGAAAAACTGTTTTTT.

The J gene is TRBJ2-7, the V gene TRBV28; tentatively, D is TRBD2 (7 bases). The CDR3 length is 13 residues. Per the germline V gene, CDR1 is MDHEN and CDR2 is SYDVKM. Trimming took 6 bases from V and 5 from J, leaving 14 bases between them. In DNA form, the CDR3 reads TGTGCCAGCAGCGGGGGGCACGGAGACGAGCAGTACTTC. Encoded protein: CASSGGHGDEQYF.

In DNA form, the CDR3 reads TGTGCCAGCAGCTGGACAGCCGACACTGAAGCTTTCTTT. This translates into CASSWTADTEAFF. The chain is built from TRBV7-8 and TRBJ1-1, with D tentatively TRBD1 (6 bases). This CDR3 comprises 13 residues. Trimming took off 4 bases at V and 3 bases at J, with 9 bases between the two ends. Germline values: CDR1 SGHVS, CDR2 FQNEAQ.

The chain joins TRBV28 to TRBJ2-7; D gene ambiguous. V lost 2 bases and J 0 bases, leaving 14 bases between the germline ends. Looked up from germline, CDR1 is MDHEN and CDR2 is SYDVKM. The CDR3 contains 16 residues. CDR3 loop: CASSLPPSLPSYEQYF. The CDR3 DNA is TGTGCCAGCAGTTTACCGCCTAGTCTACCCTCCTACGAGCAGTACTTC.

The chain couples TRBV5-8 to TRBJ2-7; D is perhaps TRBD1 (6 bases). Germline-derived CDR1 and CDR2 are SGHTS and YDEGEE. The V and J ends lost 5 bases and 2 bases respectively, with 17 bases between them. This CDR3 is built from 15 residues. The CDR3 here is CASSSRGRGTYEQYF. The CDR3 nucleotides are TGTGCCAGCAGTTCCAGGGGAAGGGGCACCTACGAGCAGTACTTC.

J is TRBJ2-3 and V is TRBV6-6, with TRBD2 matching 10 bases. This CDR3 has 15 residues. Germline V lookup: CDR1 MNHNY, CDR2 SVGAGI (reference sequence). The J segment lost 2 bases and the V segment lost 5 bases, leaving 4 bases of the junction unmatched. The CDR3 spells CASSGLAATTDTQYF. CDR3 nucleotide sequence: TGTGCCAGCAGTGGACTAGCGGCTACCACAGATACGCAGTATTTT.

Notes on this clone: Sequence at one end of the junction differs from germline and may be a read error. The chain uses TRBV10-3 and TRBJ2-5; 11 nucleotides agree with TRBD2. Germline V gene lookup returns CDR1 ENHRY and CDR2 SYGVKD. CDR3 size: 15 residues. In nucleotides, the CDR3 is TGTGCCATCAGCAGACTAGCGGGGAACCAAGAGGCCCAGTACTTC. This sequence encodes CAISRLAGNQEAQYF.

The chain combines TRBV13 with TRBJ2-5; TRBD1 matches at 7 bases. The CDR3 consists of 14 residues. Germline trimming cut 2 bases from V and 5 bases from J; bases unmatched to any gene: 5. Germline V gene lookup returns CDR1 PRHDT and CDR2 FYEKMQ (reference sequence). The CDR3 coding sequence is TGTGCCAGCAGCTTAAAGGTCAGGGGGGAGACCCAGTACTTC. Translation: CASSLKVRGETQYF. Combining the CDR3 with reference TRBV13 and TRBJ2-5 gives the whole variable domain AAGVIQSPRHLIKEKRETATLKCYPIPRHDTVYWYQQGPGQDPQFLISFYEKMQSDKGSIPDRFSAQQFSDYHSELNMSSLELGDSALYFCASSLKVRGETQYFGPGTRLLVL.

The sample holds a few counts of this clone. The CDR3 sequence: CASSEGTDFSYEQYF. In DNA form, the CDR3 reads TGTGCCAGCAGCGAAGGGACAGACTTCTCCTACGAGCAGTACTTC. The chain uses TRBV7-6 and TRBJ2-5; 7 bases map to TRBD1. The J call may not be correct, given that the DNA end is closer to TRBJ2-7. The CDR3 sequence is 15 residues long. Looked up from germline, CDR1 is SGHVS and CDR2 is FNYEAQ.

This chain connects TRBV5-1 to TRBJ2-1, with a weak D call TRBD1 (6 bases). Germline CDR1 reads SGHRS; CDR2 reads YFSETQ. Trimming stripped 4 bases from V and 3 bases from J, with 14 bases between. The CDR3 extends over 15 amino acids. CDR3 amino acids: CASSQTGRDYNEQFF. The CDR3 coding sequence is TGCGCCAGCAGCCAGACAGGCCGCGACTACAATGAGCAGTTCTTC. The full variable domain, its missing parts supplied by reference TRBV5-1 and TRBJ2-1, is KAGVTQTPRYLIKTRGQQVTLSCSPISGHRSVSWYQQTPGQGLQFLFEYFSETQRNKGNFPGRFSGRQFSNSRSEMNVSTLELGDSALYLCASSQTGRDYNEQFFGPGTRLTVL.

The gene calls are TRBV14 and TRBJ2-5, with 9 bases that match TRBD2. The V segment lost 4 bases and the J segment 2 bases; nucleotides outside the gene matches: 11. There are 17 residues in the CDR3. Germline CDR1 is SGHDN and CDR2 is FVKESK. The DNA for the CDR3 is TGTGCCAGCAGCCCCGCGTGGACTAGCGTGTCACAAGAGACCCAGTACTTC. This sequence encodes CASSPAWTSVSQETQYF.

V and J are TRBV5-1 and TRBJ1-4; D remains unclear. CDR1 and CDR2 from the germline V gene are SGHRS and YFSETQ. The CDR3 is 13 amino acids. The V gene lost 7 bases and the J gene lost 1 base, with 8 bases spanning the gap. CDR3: CASGPGTNEKLFF. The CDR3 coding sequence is TGCGCCAGCGGGCCAGGAACTAATGAAAAACTGTTTTTT.

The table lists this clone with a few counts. DNA of the CDR3: TGTGCCAGCAGCCGACAAGAGAACACTGAAGCTTTCTTT. Its translation: CASSRQENTEAFF. V gene TRBV14 combines with J gene TRBJ1-1; D is undetermined. CDR3 size: 13 residues. V lost 4 bases and J 1 base, leaving 7 bases between the germline ends. The germline V gene has CDR1 SGHDN and CDR2 FVKESK.

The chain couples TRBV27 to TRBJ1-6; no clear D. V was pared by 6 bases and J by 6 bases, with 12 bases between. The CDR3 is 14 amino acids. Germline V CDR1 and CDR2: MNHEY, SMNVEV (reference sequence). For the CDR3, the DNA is TGTGCCAGCAGCCCACACCGAAGTAATTCACCCCTCCACTTT. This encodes CASSPHRSNSPLHF.

This CDR3 is CSGATVEAFF. The CDR3 DNA sequence: TGCAGCGGGGCGACAGTTGAAGCTTTCTTT. The rearrangement links TRBV29-1 to TRBJ1-1; TRBD1 might be the D (5 bases). The CDR3 extends over 10 amino acids. Germline CDR1 and CDR2: SQVTM and ANQGSEA. The ends were cut back, 7 bases at V and 7 bases at J, with 10 bases in the middle.

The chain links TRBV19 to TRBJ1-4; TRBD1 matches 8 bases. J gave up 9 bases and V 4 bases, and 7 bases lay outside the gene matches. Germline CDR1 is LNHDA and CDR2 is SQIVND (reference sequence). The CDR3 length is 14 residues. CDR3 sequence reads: CASSTPGTGKKLFF. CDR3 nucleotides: TGTGCCAGTAGTACCCCCGGGACAGGAAAAAAACTGTTTTTT.

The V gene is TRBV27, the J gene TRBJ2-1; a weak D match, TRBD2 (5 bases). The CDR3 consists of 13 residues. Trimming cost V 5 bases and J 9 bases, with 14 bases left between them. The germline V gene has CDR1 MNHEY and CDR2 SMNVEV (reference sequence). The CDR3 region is CASSSVGGREQFF. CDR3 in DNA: TGTGCCAGCAGTAGTGTCGGAGGACGTGAGCAGTTCTTC.

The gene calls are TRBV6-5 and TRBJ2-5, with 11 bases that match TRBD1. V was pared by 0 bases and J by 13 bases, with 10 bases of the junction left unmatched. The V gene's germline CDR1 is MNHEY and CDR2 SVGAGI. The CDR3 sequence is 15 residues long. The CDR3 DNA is TGTGCCAGCAGTTACTCGGGGACAGGGGGTTCAATCCCGTACTTC. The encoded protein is CASSYSGTGGSIPYF.

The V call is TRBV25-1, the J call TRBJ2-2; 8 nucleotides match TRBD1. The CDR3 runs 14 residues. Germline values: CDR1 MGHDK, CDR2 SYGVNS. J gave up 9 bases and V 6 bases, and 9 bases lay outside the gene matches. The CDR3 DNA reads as TGTGCCAGCAGCCCACCCAGGGGGCGGTGGGAGCTGTTTTTT. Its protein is CASSPPRGRWELFF.

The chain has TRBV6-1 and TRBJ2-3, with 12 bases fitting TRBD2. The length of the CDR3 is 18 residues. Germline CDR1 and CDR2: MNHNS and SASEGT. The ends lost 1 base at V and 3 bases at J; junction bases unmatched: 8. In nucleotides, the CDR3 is TGTGCCAGCAGTGAAGGAAAGACTAGCGGGAGCCGGACAGATACGCAGTATTTT. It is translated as CASSEGKTSGSRTDTQYF.

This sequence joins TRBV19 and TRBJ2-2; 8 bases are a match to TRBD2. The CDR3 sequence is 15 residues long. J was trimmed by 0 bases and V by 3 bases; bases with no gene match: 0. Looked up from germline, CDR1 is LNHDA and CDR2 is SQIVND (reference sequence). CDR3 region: CASSIGGANTGELFF. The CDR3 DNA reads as TGTGCCAGTAGTATCGGGGGGGCGAACACCGGGGAGCTGTTTTTT.